This record covers a single T cell receptor beta chain. V was shortened by 4 bases and J by 3 bases, with 11 bases between the two germline ends. Looked up from germline, CDR1 is SGHRS and CDR2 is YFSETQ. There are 13 residues in the CDR3. Original methodology: Counts of nucleated cells, estimated from reference gene primer amplification, were obtained. Only in-frame clones appear in the TCRdb table, and some are missing; sequencing was by immunoSEQ multiplex PCR. That table furnishes V, J and clone size, whereas the DNA furnished D and trimming. Here the sample spans about 81,000 clones, more than 70% being singletons. The data originate from a study of blood T cell repertoires in COVID-19. For the study at large: Whether acute or convalescent, the COVID-19 samples came from the United States, Italy and Spain. The cDNA or gDNA used as material had been derived from T cells, B-cell-depleted T cells, or PBMCs.

This clonotype was sampled from a human donor in a cohort sampled during active COVID-19. The chain joins TRBV5-1 to TRBJ2-7; TRBD1 is a possible D gene (6 bases). The specimen was peripheral blood. The CDR3: CASSTDRFYEQYF. Written as DNA, the CDR3 is TGCGCCAGCAGCACCGACAGGTTCTACGAGCAGTACTTC.